This is a list of T cell receptor beta chains from one sample in a study of early T cells in non-severe SARS-CoV-2 infection. MiXCR was run by TCRdb on the 5' RACE reads, yielding one entry per CDR3 protein. The sample lists around 50,000 distinct CDR3 sequences, under 7.5% occurring once. Sequences were obtained from whole blood. These receptors were collected from an adult who was a healthcare worker with PCR-confirmed SARS-CoV-2 infection or an uninfected control (not recorded which). Each CDR3 is given with its conserved first and last residue. The D gene is left open where the match is weak. Not all rows give a size; the values are once, few, many and, for expanded clones, a class.

V gene: TRBV19; J gene: TRBJ1-2; D gene: .; clone size: few; CDR3 DNA: TGTGCCAGTAGCCCCGGGGGGACAAGTTATGGCTACACCTTC; CDR3 protein: CASSPGGTSYGYTF
V gene: TRBV3-1; J gene: TRBJ1-1; D gene: .; clone size: .; CDR3 DNA: TGTAGCACCCGGGGGGGAACTGAAGCTTTCTTT; CDR3 protein: CSTRGGTEAFF
V gene: TRBV6-2/TRBV6-3; J gene: TRBJ2-7; D gene: TRBD2; clone size: .; CDR3 DNA: TGTGCCAGCTCCCGGGGGGGCCCGTACGAGCAGTACTTC; CDR3 protein: CASSRGGPYEQYF
V gene: TRBV11-2; J gene: TRBJ1-1; D gene: .; clone size: few; CDR3 DNA: TGTGCCAGCAGCACAACGACAGCAATGAACACTGAAGCTTTCTTT; CDR3 protein: CASSTTTAMNTEAFF
V gene: TRBV6-5; J gene: TRBJ1-2; D gene: TRBD1; clone size: few; CDR3 DNA: TGTGCCAGCAGTTACGACAGGGGGACTGGTGGCTACACCTTC; CDR3 protein: CASSYDRGTGGYTF
V gene: TRBV6-1; J gene: TRBJ2-5; D gene: .; clone size: many; CDR3 DNA: TGTGCCAGCAGTGAAGACACAGACGGGGAAGAGACCCAGTACTTC; CDR3 protein: CASSEDTDGEETQYF
V gene: TRBV7-2; J gene: TRBJ1-3; D gene: .; clone size: few; CDR3 DNA: TGTGCCAGCAGCTGGCGAAGTGAGAGCTCTGGAAACACCATATATTTT; CDR3 protein: CASSWRSESSGNTIYF
V gene: TRBV7-2; J gene: TRBJ2-7; D gene: .; clone size: .; CDR3 DNA: TGTGCCAGCAGCTTATTAGGCTGGGAGTACGAGCAGTACTTC; CDR3 protein: CASSLLGWEYEQYF
V gene: TRBV12-3/TRBV12-4; J gene: TRBJ2-3; D gene: TRBD1; clone size: many; CDR3 DNA: TGTGCCAGCAGGGGTGCAGGGGGCTCAGATACGCAGTATTTT; CDR3 protein: CASRGAGGSDTQYF
V gene: TRBV12-3/TRBV12-4; J gene: TRBJ1-4; D gene: .; clone size: few; CDR3 DNA: TGTGCCAGCAGCCACAGCTTCCACGGAGAAAAACTGTTTTTT; CDR3 protein: CASSHSFHGEKLFF
V gene: TRBV7-2; J gene: TRBJ1-5; D gene: TRBD1; clone size: .; CDR3 DNA: TGTGCCAGCAGCCTCCAGGGGGGAGGCAATCAGCCCCAGCATTTT; CDR3 protein: CASSLQGGGNQPQHF
V gene: TRBV7-2; J gene: TRBJ2-2; D gene: .; clone size: many; CDR3 DNA: TGTGCCAGCAGCCTACAGGGTGGTGGCGGGGAGCTGTTTTTT; CDR3 protein: CASSLQGGGGELFF
V gene: TRBV7-9; J gene: TRBJ2-3; D gene: .; clone size: many; CDR3 DNA: TGTGCCAGCACCCTATATCAGGGCGTCACAGATACGCAGTATTTT; CDR3 protein: CASTLYQGVTDTQYF
V gene: TRBV20-1; J gene: TRBJ2-3; D gene: TRBD1; clone size: many; CDR3 DNA: TGCAGTGCTAGAGATCCGCGACAGGGGACCCCAGATACGCAGTATTTT; CDR3 protein: CSARDPRQGTPDTQYF
V gene: TRBV6-1; J gene: TRBJ1-2; D gene: TRBD1; clone size: many; CDR3 DNA: TGTGCCGGCAGGACAGGGTATGGTGGCTACACCTTC; CDR3 protein: CAGRTGYGGYTF
V gene: TRBV7-8; J gene: TRBJ2-7; D gene: TRBD2; clone size: few; CDR3 DNA: TGTGCCAGCAGCATTAGCGGGGTCAACGAGCAGTACTTC; CDR3 protein: CASSISGVNEQYF
V gene: TRBV10-3; J gene: TRBJ1-1; D gene: TRBD1; clone size: many; CDR3 DNA: TGTGCCACCTGCGGGGACAGGGGAGGCCCTGAAGCTTTCTTT; CDR3 protein: CATCGDRGGPEAFF
V gene: TRBV7-7; J gene: TRBJ2-5; D gene: TRBD2; clone size: many; CDR3 DNA: TGTGCTAGCAGCTTAGGCGGGGGATACCAAGAGACCCAGTACTTC; CDR3 protein: CASSLGGGYQETQYF
V gene: TRBV11-3; J gene: TRBJ2-1; D gene: TRBD2; clone size: .; CDR3 DNA: TGTGCCAGCAGCCGAGGTAGCGGGGGGCCTATGAGCTCCTACAATGAGCAGTTCTTC; CDR3 protein: CASSRGSGGPMSSYNEQFF
V gene: TRBV10-3; J gene: TRBJ2-7; D gene: TRBD2; clone size: .; CDR3 DNA: TGTGCCACCGAAGTTGGGGGGGTCTCTTGGGAGCAGTACTTC; CDR3 protein: CATEVGGVSWEQYF
V gene: TRBV7-2; J gene: TRBJ2-7; D gene: TRBD1; clone size: many; CDR3 DNA: TGTGCCAGCAGCCCGGCCGGGACAGGGAGGAACGAGCAGTACTTC; CDR3 protein: CASSPAGTGRNEQYF